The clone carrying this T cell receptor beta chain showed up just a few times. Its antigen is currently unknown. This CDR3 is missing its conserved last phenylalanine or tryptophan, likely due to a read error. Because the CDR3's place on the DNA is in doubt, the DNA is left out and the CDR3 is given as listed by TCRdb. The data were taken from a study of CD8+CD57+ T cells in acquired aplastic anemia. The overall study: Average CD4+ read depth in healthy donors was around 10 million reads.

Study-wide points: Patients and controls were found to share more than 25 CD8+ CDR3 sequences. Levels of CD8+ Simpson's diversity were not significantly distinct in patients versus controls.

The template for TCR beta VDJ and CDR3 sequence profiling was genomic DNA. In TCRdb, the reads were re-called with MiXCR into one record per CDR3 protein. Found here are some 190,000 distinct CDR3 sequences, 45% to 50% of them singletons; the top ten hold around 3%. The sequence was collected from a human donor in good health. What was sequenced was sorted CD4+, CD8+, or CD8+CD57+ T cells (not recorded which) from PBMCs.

CDR3 amino acids: CASSVDGT. The chain joins TRBV7-9 to TRBJ2-7; the table's D call, TRBD1, has no DNA check behind it. CDR1 is SEHNR, CDR2 FQNEAQ, per germline (reference sequence). The CDR3 is 8 amino acids long, termini counted.